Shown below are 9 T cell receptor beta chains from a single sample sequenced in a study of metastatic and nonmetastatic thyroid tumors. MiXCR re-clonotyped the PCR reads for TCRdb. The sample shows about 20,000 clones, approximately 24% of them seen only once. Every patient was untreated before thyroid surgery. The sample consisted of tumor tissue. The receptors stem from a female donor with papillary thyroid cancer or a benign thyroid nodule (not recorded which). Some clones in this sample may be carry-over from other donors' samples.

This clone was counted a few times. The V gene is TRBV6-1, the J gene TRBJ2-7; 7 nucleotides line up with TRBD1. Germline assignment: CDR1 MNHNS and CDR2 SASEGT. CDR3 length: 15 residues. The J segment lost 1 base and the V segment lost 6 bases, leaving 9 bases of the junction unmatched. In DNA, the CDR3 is TGTGCCAGCAGAAGTGGGACAGAGAAGTCCTACGAGCAGTACTTC. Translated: CASRSGTEKSYEQYF.

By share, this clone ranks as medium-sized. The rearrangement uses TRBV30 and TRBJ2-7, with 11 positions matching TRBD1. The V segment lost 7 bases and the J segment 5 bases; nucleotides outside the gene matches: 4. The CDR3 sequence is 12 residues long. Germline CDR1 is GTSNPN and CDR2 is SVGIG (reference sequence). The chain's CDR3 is CALGQGGHEQYF. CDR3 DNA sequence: TGTGCCTTGGGACAGGGGGGGCACGAGCAGTACTTC.

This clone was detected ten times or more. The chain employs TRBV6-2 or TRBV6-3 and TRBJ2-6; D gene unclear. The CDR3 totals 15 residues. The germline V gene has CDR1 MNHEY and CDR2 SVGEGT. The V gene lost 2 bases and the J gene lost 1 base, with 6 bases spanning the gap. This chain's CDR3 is CASSYMVSGANVLTF. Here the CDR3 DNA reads TGTGCCAGCAGTTACATGGTATCTGGGGCCAACGTCCTGACTTTC.

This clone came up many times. CDR3 bases: TGTGCCAGCAGCGGGACAGGCTTGAACATTCAGTACTTC. This encodes CASSGTGLNIQYF. The chain combines TRBV6-1 with TRBJ2-4; TRBD1 agrees at 8 bases. The trim removed 6 bases at V and 7 bases at J, leaving 5 bases unmatched. The CDR3 loop spans 13 amino acids. The V gene's germline CDR1 is MNHNS and CDR2 SASEGT.

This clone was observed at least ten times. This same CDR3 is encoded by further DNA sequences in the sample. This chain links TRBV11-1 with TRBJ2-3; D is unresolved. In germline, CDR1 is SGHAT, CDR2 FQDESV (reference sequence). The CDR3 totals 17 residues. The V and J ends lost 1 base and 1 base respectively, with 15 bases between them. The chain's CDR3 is CASSLGRILVRTDTQYF. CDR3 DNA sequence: TGTGCCAGCAGCTTAGGGAGAATCTTAGTACGCACAGATACGCAGTATTTT. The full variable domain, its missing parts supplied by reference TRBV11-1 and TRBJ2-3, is EAEVAQSPRYKITEKSQAVAFWCDPISGHATLYWYRQILGQGPELLVQFQDESVVDDSQLPKDRFSAERLKGVDSTLKIQPAELGDSAMYLCASSLGRILVRTDTQYFGPGTRLTVL.

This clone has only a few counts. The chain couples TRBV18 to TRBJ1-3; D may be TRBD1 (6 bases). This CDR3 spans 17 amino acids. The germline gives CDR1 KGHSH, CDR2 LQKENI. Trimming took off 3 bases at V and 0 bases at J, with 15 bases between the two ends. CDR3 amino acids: CASSPAQGSLSGNTIYF. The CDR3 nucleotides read TGTGCCAGCTCACCGGCTCAGGGGTCGCTCTCTGGAAACACCATATATTTT.

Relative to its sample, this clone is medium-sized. The CDR3 bases are TGTGCCAGTAGTATGGTGGGGGGGGGCAATCAGCCCCAGCATTTT. This gives the protein CASSMVGGGNQPQHF. The chain couples TRBV19 to TRBJ1-5; weak D call: TRBD1 (5 bases). Germline V gene data show CDR1 as LNHDA and CDR2 as SQIVND (reference sequence). The CDR3 consists of 15 residues. Trimming removed 3 bases at V and 2 bases at J, with 11 bases between. Full variable domain (missing parts from reference TRBV19 and TRBJ1-5): DGGITQSPKYLFRKEGQNVTLSCEQNLNHDAMYWYRQDPGQGLRLIYYSQIVNDFQKGDIAEGYSVSREKKESFPLTVTSAQKNPTAFYLCASSMVGGGNQPQHFGDGTRLSIL.

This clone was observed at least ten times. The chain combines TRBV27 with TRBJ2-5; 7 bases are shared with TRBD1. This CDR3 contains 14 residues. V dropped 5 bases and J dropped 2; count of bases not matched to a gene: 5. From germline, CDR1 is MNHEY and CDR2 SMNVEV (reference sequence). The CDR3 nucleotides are TGTGCCAGCAGTCCCGGGACAGCACAAGAGACCCAGTACTTC. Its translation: CASSPGTAQETQYF.

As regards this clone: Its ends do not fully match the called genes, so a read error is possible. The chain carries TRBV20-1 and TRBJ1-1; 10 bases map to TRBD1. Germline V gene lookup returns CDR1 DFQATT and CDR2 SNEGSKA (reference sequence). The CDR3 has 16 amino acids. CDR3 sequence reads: CSASKTGGEVKTEAFF. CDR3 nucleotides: TGCAGTGCTAGCAAGACAGGGGGCGAAGTGAAAACTGAAGCTTTCTTT.